This TCR beta chain was captured by sequencing in a study of blood T cell repertoires in COVID-19. Study-level background: Samples representing acute and convalescent COVID-19 were sourced from the United States, Italy and Spain. Sources were T cells, B-cell-depleted T cells, or PBMCs; the material itself was cDNA or gDNA.

Generated by immunoSEQ multiplex PCR, the TCRdb table keeps only in-frame clones and is missing some. The sample contains under 200,000 clones, around 90% of which appear only once. The sequenced material came from peripheral blood. This sequence was found in a man aged 50-60 years with acute or convalescent COVID-19.

This chain's CDR3 is CAISVASGGQETQYF. The CDR3 coding sequence is TGTGCCATCAGTGTGGCTAGCGGGGGCCAAGAGACCCAGTACTTC. The chain carries TRBV10-3 and TRBJ2-5; 10 nucleotides line up with TRBD2. This CDR3 comprises 15 residues. The ends lost 4 bases at V and 1 base at J; junction bases unmatched: 3. Germline V gives CDR1 ENHRY, CDR2 SYGVKD.